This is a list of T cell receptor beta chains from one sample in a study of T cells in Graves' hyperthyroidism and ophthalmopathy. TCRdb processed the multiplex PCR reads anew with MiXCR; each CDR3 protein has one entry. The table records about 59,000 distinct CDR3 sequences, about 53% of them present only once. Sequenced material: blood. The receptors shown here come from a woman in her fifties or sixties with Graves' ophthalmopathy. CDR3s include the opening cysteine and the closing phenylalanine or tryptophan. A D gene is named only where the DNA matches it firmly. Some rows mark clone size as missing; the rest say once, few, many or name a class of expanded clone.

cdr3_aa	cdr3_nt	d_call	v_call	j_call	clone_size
CSAAGQLGSYEQYF	TGCAGTGCTGCCGGACAGTTAGGGTCCTACGAGCAGTACTTC	-	TRBV20-1	TRBJ2-7	few
CASSLGRAANYGYTF	TGTGCCAGCAGCTTGGGGAGGGCCGCTAACTATGGCTACACCTTC	-	TRBV5-4	TRBJ1-2	-
CDSCLEGGWYNEQFF	TGCGACAGCTGCTTGGAGGGGGGATGGTACAATGAGCAGTTCTTC	-	TRBV5-1	TRBJ2-1	-
CASSIDGATNEKLFF	TGTGCCAGTAGTATCGACGGGGCAACTAATGAAAAACTGTTTTTT	-	TRBV19	TRBJ1-4	many
CASSLGGRGRTGELFF	TGTGCCAGCAGCTTGGGTGGGCGCGGTAGAACCGGGGAGCTGTTTTTT	-	TRBV5-4	TRBJ2-2	-
CSARALGTSGVTQYF	TGCAGTGCTAGAGCGCTTGGGACTAGCGGGGTCACGCAGTATTTT	TRBD2	TRBV20-1	TRBJ2-3	-
CASSIGGVLADIQYF	TGTGCCAGTAGTATAGGAGGGGTATTAGCGGACATTCAGTACTTC	-	TRBV19	TRBJ2-4	once
CASGLDIDRGSTEAFF	TGTGCCAGCGGCTTGGACATCGACAGGGGAAGCACTGAAGCTTTCTTT	TRBD1	TRBV5-4	TRBJ1-1	-
CASSLGGGGEKLFF	TGTGCCAGCAGTCTCGGAGGGGGAGGAGAAAAACTGTTTTTT	-	TRBV27	TRBJ1-4	many
CATTDRGRTNTEAFF	TGTGCCACCACTGACAGGGGTAGGACGAACACTGAAGCTTTCTTT	TRBD1	TRBV6-2/TRBV6-3	TRBJ1-1	-
CASSARQSNTEAFF	TGTGCCAGCAGTGCCAGACAGTCGAACACTGAAGCTTTCTTT	-	TRBV6-1	TRBJ1-1	-
CSARDLEAGGETQYF	TGCAGTGCTAGAGATCTCGAGGCAGGGGGAGAGACCCAGTACTTC	TRBD1	TRBV20-1	TRBJ2-5	-
CASSQDLGYGYTF	TGCGCCAGCAGCCAAGATTTGGGATATGGCTACACCTTC	-	TRBV4-3	TRBJ1-2	many
CASSQPPGQIQETQYF	TGCGCCAGCAGCCAACCCCCGGGACAGATACAAGAGACCCAGTACTTC	TRBD1	TRBV4-1	TRBJ2-5	many
CATSRGPGAPSSSGANVLTF	TGTGCCACCAGCAGAGGACCGGGGGCCCCTTCTAGCTCTGGGGCCAACGTCCTGACTTTC	-	TRBV15	TRBJ2-6	many
CSASSPARRQDSMNTEAFF	TGCAGTGCTAGCAGCCCCGCCCGTCGACAGGACTCAATGAACACCGAAGCTTTCTTT	-	TRBV20-1	TRBJ1-1	-
CASSIDPRLAGPLLSTDTQYF	TGTGCCAGTAGTATAGATCCGCGCCTAGCGGGGCCCCTCCTTAGCACAGATACGCAGTATTTT	TRBD2	TRBV19	TRBJ2-3	many
CASKGGGLPGEQFF	TGTGCCAGCAAGGGGGGGGGCCTTCCAGGTGAGCAGTTCTTC	-	TRBV6-5	TRBJ2-1	-
CASSRQQGVRQDGYTF	TGTGCCAGCAGCCGGCAACAGGGGGTTCGCCAAGATGGCTACACCTTC	TRBD1	TRBV7-2	TRBJ1-2	-
CASRTGTRDTDTQYF	TGTGCCAGCAGGACCGGGACTAGGGACACAGATACGCAGTATTTT	TRBD2	TRBV6-6	TRBJ2-3	many
CASSLRCTGGFETQYF	TGCGCCAGCAGCTTGAGATGCACAGGGGGCTTTGAGACCCAGTACTTC	TRBD1	TRBV5-1	TRBJ2-5	-
CASSPGLAGLSYNEQFF	TGTGCCAGCAGCCCAGGACTAGCGGGCCTCTCCTACAATGAGCAGTTCTTC	TRBD2	TRBV7-2	TRBJ2-1	-
CASSRQGAIGYTF	TGTGCCAGTAGTAGACAGGGGGCCATTGGCTACACCTTC	TRBD1	TRBV19	TRBJ1-2	-
CASSSGQGGGADTQYF	TGTGCCAGCAGTTCCGGACAGGGAGGTGGAGCAGATACGCAGTATTTT	TRBD1	TRBV6-6	TRBJ2-3	-
CASSVYRGSTDTQYF	TGTGCCAGCAGCGTATACAGGGGGAGCACAGATACGCAGTATTTT	TRBD1	TRBV7-8	TRBJ2-3	once
CASSSGQGYSGANVLTF	TGTGCCAGCAGTTCTGGACAGGGCTACTCTGGGGCCAACGTCCTGACTTTC	TRBD1	TRBV7-9	TRBJ2-6	-
CSVESFTTQYF	TGCAGCGTTGAATCCTTTACGACCCAGTACTTC	-	TRBV29-1	TRBJ2-5	medium-sized
CASSTTGGGELFF	TGTGCCAGCAGTACCACAGGGGGCGGGGAGCTGTTTTTT	TRBD1	TRBV12-3/TRBV12-4	TRBJ2-2	-
CASSLAQGIGANVLTF	TGTGCCAGCAGCTTGGCACAGGGTATCGGGGCCAACGTCCTGACTTTC	-	TRBV5-5	TRBJ2-6	-
CVSSRNRGGATYEQYF	TGTGTCAGCAGCCGGAATCGGGGAGGAGCCACCTACGAGCAGTACTTC	-	TRBV11-2	TRBJ2-7	-
CASSQVGGPETQYF	TGCGCCAGCAGCCAAGTGGGAGGTCCTGAGACCCAGTACTTC	-	TRBV4-1	TRBJ2-5	many
CASSAGQSNTIYF	TGTGCCAGTAGTGCGGGACAGAGCAACACCATATATTTT	TRBD1	TRBV19	TRBJ1-3	medium-sized
CASSLELANEELFF	TGTGCCAGCAGCTTGGAGTTAGCTAATGAAGAGCTGTTTTTT	-	TRBV5-4	TRBJ1-4	once
CASSISSWPRDEQFF	TGTGCCAGTAGTATTTCGAGTTGGCCCCGGGATGAGCAGTTCTTC	-	TRBV19	TRBJ2-1	many
CASSWTGGDRSYDYGYTF	TGTGCCAGCAGTTGGACAGGGGGCGATCGATCCTACGACTATGGCTACACCTTC	TRBD1	TRBV2	TRBJ1-2	many
CASSLTGQGLNTEAFF	TGCGCCAGCAGCTTGACGGGACAGGGCTTGAACACTGAAGCTTTCTTT	TRBD1	TRBV5-1	TRBJ1-1	-
CASSTFNERFF	TGTGCCAGCAGCACCTTCAATGAGCGGTTCTTC	-	TRBV14	TRBJ2-1	many
CASSLGWGFTDTQYF	TGTGCCAGCAGCTTAGGGTGGGGGTTCACAGATACGCAGTATTTT	-	TRBV7-2	TRBJ2-3	many
CASSQGVSGSDEQYF	TGCGCCAGCAGCCAGGGAGTTTCGGGCAGCGACGAGCAGTACTTC	-	TRBV4-1	TRBJ2-7	many
CASSVAYLGTGSAYEQYF	TGTGCCAGCAGTGTTGCGTATTTAGGGACAGGGTCTGCCTACGAGCAGTACTTC	TRBD1	TRBV2	TRBJ2-7	once
CASSSQQGALGSPLHF	TGTGCCAGCAGTTCACAACAGGGGGCCCTAGGATCACCCCTCCACTTT	TRBD1	TRBV12-3/TRBV12-4	TRBJ1-6	many